These T cell receptor beta chains were read from a single sample in a study of blood T cell repertoires in COVID-19. TCRdb's copy holds only in-frame clones and misses some; the assay was immunoSEQ multiplex PCR. This sample has a few hundred thousand clones; approximately 85% occur once, and the top ten carry about 2%. The sample comprised PBMCs or T cells enriched from blood (not recorded which). These receptors all come from a man aged 30 to 45 who had recovered from COVID-19. CDR3s include the opening cysteine and the closing phenylalanine or tryptophan. The order of the fields is D gene, J gene, clone size, V gene, CDR3 protein, CDR3 DNA. A D gene is named only where the DNA matches it firmly. Rows give clone size only sometimes, using once, few, many, or a class for an expanded clone.

D: .
J: TRBJ1-6
size: .
V: TRBV19
CDR3: CASSILGVESPLHF
DNA: TGTGCCAGTAGTATACTAGGGGTGGAGTCACCCCTCCACTTT

D: .
J: TRBJ1-6
size: few
V: TRBV20-1
CDR3: CSASGGPGGYGSPLHF
DNA: TGCAGTGCTAGTGGGGGCCCTGGGGGGTACGGTTCACCCCTCCACTTT

D: .
J: TRBJ2-6
size: few
V: TRBV4-1
CDR3: CASSQIFGGANVLTF
DNA: TGCGCCAGCAGCCAAATCTTCGGGGGGGCCAACGTCCTGACTTTC

D: .
J: TRBJ1-2
size: .
V: TRBV5-1
CDR3: CASSLGTEDPYGYTF
DNA: TGCGCCAGCAGCTTGGGGACGGAGGACCCCTATGGCTACACCTTC

D: TRBD2
J: TRBJ2-1
size: .
V: TRBV5-4
CDR3: CASSPGTSVSFEQFF
DNA: TGTGCCAGCAGTCCCGGGACTAGCGTTAGTTTTGAGCAGTTCTTC

D: .
J: TRBJ2-7
size: once
V: TRBV10-3
CDR3: CAISESGTTVPFTYEQYF
DNA: TGTGCCATCAGTGAGTCGGGGACAACTGTTCCTTTTACCTACGAGCAGTACTTC

D: .
J: TRBJ2-1
size: once
V: TRBV10-3
CDR3: CAITGTPYNEQFF
DNA: TGTGCCATCACCGGGACACCGTACAATGAGCAGTTCTTC

D: TRBD1
J: TRBJ2-2
size: .
V: TRBV5-5
CDR3: CASSPLQGAQNTGELFF
DNA: TGTGCCAGCAGCCCACTACAGGGGGCACAGAACACCGGGGAGCTGTTTTTT

D: .
J: TRBJ2-7
size: .
V: TRBV30
CDR3: CAWSRSSYEQYF
DNA: TGTGCCTGGAGTAGGAGCTCCTACGAGCAGTACTTC

D: .
J: TRBJ1-4
size: .
V: TRBV5-4
CDR3: CASSPDRPNEKLFF
DNA: TGTGCCAGCAGCCCGGACAGACCCAATGAAAAACTGTTTTTT

D: TRBD2
J: TRBJ2-3
size: .
V: TRBV4-1
CDR3: CASSGRRGGPDTQYF
DNA: TGCGCCAGCAGCGGTCGGCGGGGGGGCCCCGATACGCAGTATTTT

D: TRBD1
J: TRBJ1-2
size: .
V: TRBV11-2
CDR3: CASSRTRQGIYGYTF
DNA: TGTGCCAGCAGCCGCACACGACAGGGGATCTATGGCTACACCTTC

D: .
J: TRBJ1-2
size: .
V: TRBV5-6
CDR3: CASSRRVGGGYTF
DNA: TGTGCCAGCAGCCGCAGGGTCGGGGGGGGCTACACCTTC

D: .
J: TRBJ1-2
size: .
V: TRBV5-4
CDR3: CASSWRVDREDGYTF
DNA: TGTGCCAGCAGCTGGAGGGTAGACAGAGAGGATGGCTACACCTTC

D: TRBD1
J: TRBJ2-5
size: .
V: TRBV7-2
CDR3: CASSLGQGGWETQYF
DNA: TGTGCCAGCAGCTTGGGACAGGGTGGATGGGAGACCCAGTACTTC

D: .
J: TRBJ1-6
size: .
V: TRBV3-1/TRBV3-2
CDR3: CASSPSSYNSPLHF
DNA: TGTGCCAGCAGCCCGAGCTCCTATAATTCACCCCTCCACTTT

D: .
J: TRBJ1-5
size: .
V: TRBV29-1
CDR3: CSVDTGRGQPQHF
DNA: TGCAGCGTTGACACCGGGCGGGGACAGCCCCAGCATTTT

D: .
J: TRBJ1-2
size: .
V: TRBV19
CDR3: CASGFPGDNYGYTF
DNA: TGTGCCAGTGGTTTCCCAGGGGATAACTATGGCTACACCTTC

D: .
J: TRBJ1-5
size: .
V: TRBV12-3/TRBV12-4
CDR3: CASRGEGHQPQHF
DNA: TGTGCCAGCAGGGGGGAGGGGCATCAGCCCCAGCATTTT

D: TRBD1
J: TRBJ1-2
size: .
V: TRBV2
CDR3: CASSRDSLRGGYTF
DNA: TGTGCCAGCAGTAGGGACAGCCTGAGGGGTGGCTACACCTTC

D: .
J: TRBJ2-7
size: .
V: TRBV4-1
CDR3: CASSQEFPGRWEQYF
DNA: TGCGCCAGCAGCCAGGAGTTCCCGGGAAGGTGGGAGCAGTACTTC

D: .
J: TRBJ1-2
size: once
V: TRBV6-5
CDR3: CASSYRPGRGGYTF
DNA: TGTGCCAGCAGTTACCGCCCAGGGCGGGGTGGCTACACCTTC

D: .
J: TRBJ1-6
size: many
V: TRBV7-9
CDR3: CASSLAQTENSPLHF
DNA: TGTGCCAGCAGCTTAGCGCAAACAGAGAATTCACCCCTCCACTTT

D: .
J: TRBJ2-2
size: .
V: TRBV4-2
CDR3: CASSLQAGDTGELFF
DNA: TGTGCCAGCAGCCTGCAGGCAGGGGATACCGGGGAGCTGTTTTTT

D: TRBD1
J: TRBJ1-4
size: once
V: TRBV30
CDR3: CAWGPGQGIEKLFF
DNA: TGTGCCTGGGGACCGGGACAGGGTATAGAAAAACTGTTTTTT

D: TRBD1
J: TRBJ1-3
size: .
V: TRBV9
CDR3: CASSVGAQGALGNTIYF
DNA: TGTGCCAGCAGCGTTGGAGCGCAGGGGGCTTTGGGAAACACCATATATTTT

D: TRBD1
J: TRBJ2-7
size: .
V: TRBV5-1
CDR3: CASSPTGASTYEQYF
DNA: TGCGCCAGCAGCCCGACAGGGGCCAGCACCTACGAGCAGTACTTC

D: .
J: TRBJ2-4
size: .
V: TRBV19
CDR3: CASSIVVGAKNIQYF
DNA: TGTGCCAGTAGTATTGTTGTCGGGGCCAAAAACATTCAGTACTTC

D: TRBD1
J: TRBJ1-3
size: .
V: TRBV5-1
CDR3: CASSFFGTGSLSNTIYF
DNA: TGCGCCAGCAGCTTCTTCGGGACAGGGTCCCTGTCCAACACCATATATTTT

D: TRBD2
J: TRBJ2-7
size: .
V: TRBV2
CDR3: CASVKRGGVSEQYF
DNA: TGTGCCAGCGTAAAGCGGGGGGGAGTCTCCGAGCAGTACTTC

D: TRBD1
J: TRBJ1-4
size: .
V: TRBV7-2
CDR3: CASSLHDRGSEKLFF
DNA: TGTGCCAGCAGCCTTCACGACAGGGGAAGTGAAAAACTGTTTTTT

D: TRBD2
J: TRBJ2-5
size: .
V: TRBV6-2/TRBV6-3
CDR3: CASSFRLAGALPQYF
DNA: TGTGCCAGCAGTTTCCGACTAGCGGGGGCCCTTCCCCAGTACTTC

D: .
J: TRBJ1-1
size: .
V: TRBV6-5
CDR3: CASSLNWGENTEAFF
DNA: TGTGCCAGCAGCCTCAACTGGGGGGAGAACACTGAAGCTTTCTTT

D: .
J: TRBJ2-2
size: few
V: TRBV5-6
CDR3: CASSLGLMFSGELFF
DNA: TGTGCCAGCAGCTTGGGTCTAATGTTCTCCGGGGAGCTGTTTTTT

D: .
J: TRBJ1-2
size: .
V: TRBV30
CDR3: CAWSVWGSGGYTF
DNA: TGTGCCTGGAGTGTATGGGGAAGCGGGGGCTACACCTTC

D: TRBD1
J: TRBJ2-7
size: .
V: TRBV3-1/TRBV3-2
CDR3: CASSRRGSGTGAYEQYF
DNA: TGTGCCAGCAGCCGACGTGGGTCAGGGACAGGAGCCTACGAGCAGTACTTC

D: .
J: TRBJ1-2
size: .
V: TRBV3-1/TRBV3-2
CDR3: CASSQPRTGANYGYTF
DNA: TGTGCCAGCAGCCAACCCCGGACGGGAGCTAACTATGGCTACACCTTC

D: TRBD2
J: TRBJ2-2
size: .
V: TRBV7-9
CDR3: CASSFFSGGLNTGELFF
DNA: TGTGCCAGCAGCTTTTTTAGCGGGGGGCTAAACACCGGGGAGCTGTTTTTT

D: TRBD2
J: TRBJ2-7
size: .
V: TRBV4-3
CDR3: CASSQVGREGYEQYF
DNA: TGCGCCAGCAGCCAAGTGGGCAGGGAGGGCTACGAGCAGTACTTC

D: TRBD1
J: TRBJ1-2
size: few
V: TRBV6-5
CDR3: CASSYSTGWNGYTF
DNA: TGTGCCAGCAGTTACTCGACAGGGTGGAATGGCTACACCTTC

D: TRBD1
J: TRBJ2-7
size: .
V: TRBV28
CDR3: CASNPGQDSYEQYF
DNA: TGTGCCAGCAACCCGGGACAGGACTCCTACGAGCAGTACTTC

D: TRBD2
J: TRBJ2-5
size: .
V: TRBV5-8
CDR3: CASSLMLAGEETQYF
DNA: TGTGCCAGCAGCTTGATGTTAGCGGGGGAAGAGACCCAGTACTTC

D: TRBD1
J: TRBJ1-3
size: .
V: TRBV4-1
CDR3: CASSQAGQALGNTIYF
DNA: TGCGCCAGCAGCCAAGCGGGACAGGCCTTAGGAAACACCATATATTTT

D: .
J: TRBJ1-4
size: .
V: TRBV27
CDR3: CASSLRAANEKLFF
DNA: TGTGCCAGCAGTTTGAGGGCAGCTAATGAAAAACTGTTTTTT

D: .
J: TRBJ2-5
size: .
V: TRBV4-2
CDR3: CASSREAVEETQYF
DNA: TGTGCCAGCAGCCGTGAGGCAGTCGAAGAGACCCAGTACTTC

D: .
J: TRBJ1-1
size: .
V: TRBV18
CDR3: CASSLQVNTEAFF
DNA: TGTGCCAGCTCACTACAGGTGAACACTGAAGCTTTCTTT

D: .
J: TRBJ1-2
size: .
V: TRBV6-5
CDR3: CASTTGGRTGGYTF
DNA: TGTGCCAGCACCACGGGGGGGCGTACGGGCGGCTACACCTTC

D: .
J: TRBJ2-7
size: .
V: TRBV5-6
CDR3: CASSLASYEQYF
DNA: TGTGCCAGCAGCTTAGCTTCGTACGAGCAGTACTTC

D: .
J: TRBJ1-1
size: few
V: TRBV19
CDR3: CASSIARRQLNTEAFF
DNA: TGTGCCAGTAGTATAGCGCGGCGGCAACTGAACACTGAAGCTTTCTTT

D: TRBD1
J: TRBJ1-1
size: .
V: TRBV2
CDR3: CASQGRGRTEAFF
DNA: TGTGCCAGTCAAGGCAGGGGGCGCACTGAAGCTTTCTTT

D: .
J: TRBJ1-2
size: .
V: TRBV7-9
CDR3: CASSLASFGIDGYTF
DNA: TGTGCCAGCAGCTTAGCGAGCTTCGGGATAGATGGCTACACCTTC

D: TRBD1
J: TRBJ1-2
size: .
V: TRBV29-1
CDR3: CSAQDRGHGYGYTF
DNA: TGCAGCGCTCAAGACAGGGGGCATGGCTATGGCTACACCTTC